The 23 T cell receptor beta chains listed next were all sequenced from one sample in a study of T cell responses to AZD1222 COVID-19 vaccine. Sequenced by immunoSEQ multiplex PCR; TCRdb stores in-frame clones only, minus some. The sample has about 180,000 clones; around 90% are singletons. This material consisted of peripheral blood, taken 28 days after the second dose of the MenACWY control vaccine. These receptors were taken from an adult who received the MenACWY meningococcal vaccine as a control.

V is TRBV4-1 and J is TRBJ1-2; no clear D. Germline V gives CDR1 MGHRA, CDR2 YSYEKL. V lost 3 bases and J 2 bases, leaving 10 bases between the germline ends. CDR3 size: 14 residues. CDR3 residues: CASSHGRVNYGYTF. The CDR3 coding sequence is TGCGCCAGCAGCCATGGGAGGGTAAACTATGGCTACACCTTC.

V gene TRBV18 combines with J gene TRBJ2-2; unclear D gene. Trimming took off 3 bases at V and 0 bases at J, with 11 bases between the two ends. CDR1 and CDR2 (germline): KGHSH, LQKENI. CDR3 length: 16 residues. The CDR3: CASSPRTGTNTGELFF. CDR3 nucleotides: TGTGCCAGCTCACCCCGGACGGGCACGAACACCGGGGAGCTGTTTTTT.

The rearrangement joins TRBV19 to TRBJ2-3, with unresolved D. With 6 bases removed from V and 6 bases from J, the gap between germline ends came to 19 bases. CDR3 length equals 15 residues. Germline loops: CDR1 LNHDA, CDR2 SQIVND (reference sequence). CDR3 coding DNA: TGTGCCAGTAGCCACTTAGCACCCGAAACGGATACGCAGTATTTT. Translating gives CASSHLAPETDTQYF.

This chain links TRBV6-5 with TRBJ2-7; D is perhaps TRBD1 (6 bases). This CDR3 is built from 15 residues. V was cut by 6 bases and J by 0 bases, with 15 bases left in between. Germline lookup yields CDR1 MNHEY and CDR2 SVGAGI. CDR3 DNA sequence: TGTGCCAGCAGACCTGGCCGGGACAACTCCTACGAGCAGTACTTC. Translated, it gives CASRPGRDNSYEQYF.

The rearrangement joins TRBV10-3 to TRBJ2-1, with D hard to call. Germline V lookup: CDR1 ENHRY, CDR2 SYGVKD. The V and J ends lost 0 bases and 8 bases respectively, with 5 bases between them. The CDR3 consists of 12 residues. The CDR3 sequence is CAISESRDEQFF. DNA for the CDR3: TGTGCCATCAGTGAGTCTCGGGATGAGCAGTTCTTC.

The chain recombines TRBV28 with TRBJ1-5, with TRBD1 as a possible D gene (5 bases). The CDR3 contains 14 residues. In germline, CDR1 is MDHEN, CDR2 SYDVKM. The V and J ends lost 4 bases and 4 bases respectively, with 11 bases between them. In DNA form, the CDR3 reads TGTGCCAGCAGTTACGGGACTGCTAATCAGCCCCAGCATTTT. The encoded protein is CASSYGTANQPQHF.

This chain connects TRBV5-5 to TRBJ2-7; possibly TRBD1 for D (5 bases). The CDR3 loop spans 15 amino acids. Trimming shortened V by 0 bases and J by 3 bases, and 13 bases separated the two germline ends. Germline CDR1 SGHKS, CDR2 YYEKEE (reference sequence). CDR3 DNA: TGTGCCAGCAGCTTGGTAGGGGCAGGAGTCTACGAGCAGTACTTC. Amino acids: CASSLVGAGVYEQYF.

The CDR3 DNA is TGCGCCAGCAGTAATACTGTACAGGGACCCTACGAGCAGTACTTC. Translated, it gives CASSNTVQGPYEQYF. V usage is TRBV5-1 and J usage is TRBJ2-7; maybe TRBD1 (6 bases). Germline V lookup: CDR1 SGHRS, CDR2 YFSETQ. The CDR3 is made up of 15 amino acids. V was cut by 5 bases and J by 2 bases, with 17 bases left in between.

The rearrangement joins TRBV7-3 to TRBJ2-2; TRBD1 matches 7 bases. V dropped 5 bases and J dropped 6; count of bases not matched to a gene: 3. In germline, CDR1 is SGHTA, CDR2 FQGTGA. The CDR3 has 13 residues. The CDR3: CASSDRASGELFF. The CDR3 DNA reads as TGTGCCAGCAGCGACAGGGCCTCCGGGGAGCTGTTTTTT.

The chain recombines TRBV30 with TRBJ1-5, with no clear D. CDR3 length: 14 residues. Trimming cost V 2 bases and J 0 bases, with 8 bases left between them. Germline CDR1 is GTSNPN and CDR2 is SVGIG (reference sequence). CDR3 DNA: TGTGCCTGGAGTTTCCAGGCTAGCAATCAGCCCCAGCATTTT. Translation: CAWSFQASNQPQHF.

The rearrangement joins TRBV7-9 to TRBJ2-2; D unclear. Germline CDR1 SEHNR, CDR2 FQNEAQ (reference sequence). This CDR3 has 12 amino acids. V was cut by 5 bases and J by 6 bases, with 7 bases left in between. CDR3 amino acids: CASSAGAGELFF. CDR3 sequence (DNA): TGTGCCAGCAGCGCTGGGGCCGGGGAGCTGTTTTTT.

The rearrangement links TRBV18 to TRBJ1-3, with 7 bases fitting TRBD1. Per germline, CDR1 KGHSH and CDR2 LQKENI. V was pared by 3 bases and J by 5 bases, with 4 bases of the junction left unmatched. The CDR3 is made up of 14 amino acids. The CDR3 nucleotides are TGTGCCAGCTCACCTAGGACAGGTCGAAACACCATATATTTT. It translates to CASSPRTGRNTIYF.

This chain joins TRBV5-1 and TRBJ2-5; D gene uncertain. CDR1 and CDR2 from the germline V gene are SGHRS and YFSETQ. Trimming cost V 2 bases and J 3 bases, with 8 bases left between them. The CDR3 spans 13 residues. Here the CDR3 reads CASSFNSEETQYF. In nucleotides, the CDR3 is TGCGCCAGCAGCTTTAACAGCGAAGAGACCCAGTACTTC.

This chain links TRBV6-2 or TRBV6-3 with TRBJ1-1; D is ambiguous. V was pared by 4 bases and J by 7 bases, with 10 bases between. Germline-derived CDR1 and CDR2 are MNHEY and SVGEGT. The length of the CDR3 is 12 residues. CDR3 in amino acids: CASSSPLSEAFF. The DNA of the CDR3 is TGTGCCAGCAGTTCCCCCTTAAGTGAAGCTTTCTTT.

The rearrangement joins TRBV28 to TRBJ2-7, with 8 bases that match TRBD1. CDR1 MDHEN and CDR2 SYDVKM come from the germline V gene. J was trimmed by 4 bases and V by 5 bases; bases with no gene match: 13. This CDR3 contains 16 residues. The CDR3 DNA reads TGTGCCAGCAGTCAATTCGGGACAGGAGATGGTTACGAGCAGTACTTC. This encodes CASSQFGTGDGYEQYF.

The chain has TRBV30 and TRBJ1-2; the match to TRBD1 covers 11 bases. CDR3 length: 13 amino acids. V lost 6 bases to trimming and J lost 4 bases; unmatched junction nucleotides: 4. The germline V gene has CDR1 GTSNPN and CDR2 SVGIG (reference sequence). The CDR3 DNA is TGTGCCTGTCCCGGGACAGGGGGCTATGGCTACACCTTC. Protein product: CACPGTGGYGYTF.

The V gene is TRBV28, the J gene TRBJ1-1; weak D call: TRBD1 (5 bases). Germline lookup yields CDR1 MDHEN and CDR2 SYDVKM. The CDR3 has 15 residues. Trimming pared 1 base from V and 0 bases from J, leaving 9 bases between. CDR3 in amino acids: CASSLFRGLNTEAFF. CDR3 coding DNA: TGTGCCAGCAGTTTATTCCGGGGGTTGAACACTGAAGCTTTCTTT.

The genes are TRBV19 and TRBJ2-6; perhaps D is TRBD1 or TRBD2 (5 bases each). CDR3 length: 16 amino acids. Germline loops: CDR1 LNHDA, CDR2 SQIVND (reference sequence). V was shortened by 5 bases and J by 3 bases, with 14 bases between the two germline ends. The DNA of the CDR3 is TGTGCCAGTAGTCCTTTGAGGGGAAGTGGGGCCAACGTCCTGACTTTC. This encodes CASSPLRGSGANVLTF.

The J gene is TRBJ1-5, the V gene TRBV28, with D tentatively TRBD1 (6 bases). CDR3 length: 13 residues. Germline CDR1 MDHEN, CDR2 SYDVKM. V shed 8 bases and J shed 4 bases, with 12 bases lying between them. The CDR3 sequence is CASCTGSNQPQHF. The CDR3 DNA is TGTGCCAGCTGCACAGGGTCTAATCAGCCCCAGCATTTT.

The CDR3 loop is CASSLRVGRDRTDTQYF. The CDR3 DNA reads TGTGCCAGCAGCTTAAGGGTTGGGCGGGACAGGACAGATACGCAGTATTTT. The V gene is TRBV7-8, the J gene TRBJ2-3; 8 bases line up with TRBD1. Germline V CDR1 and CDR2: SGHVS, FQNEAQ. Trimming took 2 bases from V and 3 from J; bases not matched to a gene: 10. The CDR3 length is 17 residues.

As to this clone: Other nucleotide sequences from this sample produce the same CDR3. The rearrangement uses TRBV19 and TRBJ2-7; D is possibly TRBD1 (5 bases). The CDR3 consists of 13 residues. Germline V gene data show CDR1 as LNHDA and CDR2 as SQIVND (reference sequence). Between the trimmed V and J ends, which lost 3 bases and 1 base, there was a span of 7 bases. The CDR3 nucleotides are TGTGCCAGTAGTATCCAGGGTTCCTACGAGCAGTACTTC. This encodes CASSIQGSYEQYF.

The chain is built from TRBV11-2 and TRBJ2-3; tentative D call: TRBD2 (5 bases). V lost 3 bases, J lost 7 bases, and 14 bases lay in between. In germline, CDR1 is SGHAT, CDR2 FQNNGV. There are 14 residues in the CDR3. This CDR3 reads CASSLGTSGNTQYF. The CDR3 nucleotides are TGTGCCAGCAGCTTGGGTACTAGTGGTAATACGCAGTATTTT.

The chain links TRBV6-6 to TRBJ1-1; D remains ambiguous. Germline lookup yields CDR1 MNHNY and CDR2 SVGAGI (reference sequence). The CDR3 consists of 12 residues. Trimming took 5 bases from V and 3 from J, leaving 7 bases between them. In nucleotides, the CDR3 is TGTGCCAGCAGTCTAGGTGACACTGAAGCTTTCTTT. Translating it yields CASSLGDTEAFF.